These 3 T cell receptor beta chains originate from one sample sequenced in a study of blood T cell repertoires in COVID-19. TCRdb keeps only in-frame clones here, not all; method: immunoSEQ multiplex PCR. The repertoire includes approximately 130,000 clones, approximately 82% of them detected once, and 5.5% to 6.5% sits in the top ten. The sequencing input was peripheral blood. These receptors all come from an elderly man with active or convalescent COVID-19.

In its sample, this clone was seen a few times. The chain carries TRBV7-2 and TRBJ1-3, with a weak D call TRBD1 (5 bases). From germline, CDR1 is SGHTA and CDR2 FQGNSA. CDR3 length: 15 residues. The germline V and J ends were trimmed by 1 base and 1 base, with 8 bases remaining between them. Here the CDR3 reads CASSLVRGSGNTIYF. CDR3 in DNA: TGTGCCAGCAGCTTAGTTCGGGGGTCTGGAAACACCATATATTTT.

The chain recombines TRBV3-1 (or the pseudogene TRBV3-2) with TRBJ2-2; D gene uncertain. CDR1 LGHDT and CDR2 YNNKEL come from the germline V gene (reference sequence). The CDR3 contains 16 residues. V lost 5 bases to trimming and J lost 4 bases, with 17 bases between them. The CDR3 loop is CASSYAGPRGTGELFF. In nucleotides, the CDR3 is TGTGCCAGCAGCTACGCAGGCCCTCGTGGCACCGGGGAGCTGTTTTTT.

This chain joins TRBV11-3 and TRBJ2-5; perhaps TRBD2 as D (6 bases). This CDR3 region has 13 residues. The germline CDR1 and CDR2 sequences are SGHNT and YENEEA. The V and J ends lost 3 bases and 5 bases respectively, with 10 bases between them. CDR3: CASSFRGDETQYF. For the CDR3, the DNA is TGTGCCAGCAGCTTCCGCGGGGACGAGACCCAGTACTTC.